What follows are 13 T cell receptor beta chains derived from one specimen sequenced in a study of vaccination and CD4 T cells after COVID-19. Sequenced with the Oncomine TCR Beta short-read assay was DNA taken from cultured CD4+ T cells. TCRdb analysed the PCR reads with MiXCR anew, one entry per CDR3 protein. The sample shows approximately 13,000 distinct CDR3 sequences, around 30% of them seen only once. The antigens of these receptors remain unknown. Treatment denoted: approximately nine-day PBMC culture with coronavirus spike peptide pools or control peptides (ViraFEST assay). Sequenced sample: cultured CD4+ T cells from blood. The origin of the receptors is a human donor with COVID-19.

The CDR3 DNA reads as TGTGCCAGTAGCCAACGGGGATTCAACTATGGCTACACCTTC. This encodes CASSQRGFNYGYTF. The V call is TRBV19, the J call TRBJ1-2; D gene ambiguous. The germline V gene has CDR1 LNHDA and CDR2 SQIVND (reference sequence). This CDR3 contains 14 residues. V shed 6 bases and J shed 2 bases, with 13 bases lying between them.

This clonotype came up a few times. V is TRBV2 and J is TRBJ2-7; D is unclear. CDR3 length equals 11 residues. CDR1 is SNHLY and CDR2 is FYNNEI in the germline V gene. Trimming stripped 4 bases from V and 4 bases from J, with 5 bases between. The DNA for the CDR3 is TGTGCCAGCAGTGGGTCTTACGAGCAGTACTTC. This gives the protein CASSGSYEQYF.

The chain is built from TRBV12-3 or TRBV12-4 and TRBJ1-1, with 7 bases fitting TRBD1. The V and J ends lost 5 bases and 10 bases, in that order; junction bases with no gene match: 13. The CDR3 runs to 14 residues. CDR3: CASSEGQRTKLAFF. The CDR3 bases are TGTGCCAGCAGTGAGGGACAGAGGACCAAATTAGCTTTCTTT.

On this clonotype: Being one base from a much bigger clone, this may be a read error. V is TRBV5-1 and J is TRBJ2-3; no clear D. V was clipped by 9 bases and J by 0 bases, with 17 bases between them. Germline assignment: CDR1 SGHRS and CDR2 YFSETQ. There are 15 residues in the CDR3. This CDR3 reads CANKEYSSSTDTQYF. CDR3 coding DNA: TGCGCCAACAAGGAATACAGTTCTAGCACAGATACGCAGTATTTT.

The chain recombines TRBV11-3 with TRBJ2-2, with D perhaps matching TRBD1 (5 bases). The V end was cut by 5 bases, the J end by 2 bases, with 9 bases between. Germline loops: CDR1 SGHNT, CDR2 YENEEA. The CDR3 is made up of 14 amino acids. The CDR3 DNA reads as TGTGCCAGCAGCCCCACAGGAAACACCGGGGAGCTGTTTTTT. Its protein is CASSPTGNTGELFF.

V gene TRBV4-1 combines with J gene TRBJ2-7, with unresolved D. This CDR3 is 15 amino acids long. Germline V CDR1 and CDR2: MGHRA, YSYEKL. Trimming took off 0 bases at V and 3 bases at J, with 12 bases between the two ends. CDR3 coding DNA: TGCGCCAGCAGCCAAGAAACGGCGTCGATCTACGAGCAGTACTTC. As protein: CASSQETASIYEQYF.

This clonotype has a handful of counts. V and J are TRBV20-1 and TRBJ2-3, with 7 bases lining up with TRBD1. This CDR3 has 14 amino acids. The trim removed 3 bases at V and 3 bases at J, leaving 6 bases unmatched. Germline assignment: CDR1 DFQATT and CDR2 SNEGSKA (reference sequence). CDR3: CSASRGLGTDTQYF. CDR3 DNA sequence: TGCAGTGCTAGTAGGGGGCTAGGAACAGATACGCAGTATTTT.

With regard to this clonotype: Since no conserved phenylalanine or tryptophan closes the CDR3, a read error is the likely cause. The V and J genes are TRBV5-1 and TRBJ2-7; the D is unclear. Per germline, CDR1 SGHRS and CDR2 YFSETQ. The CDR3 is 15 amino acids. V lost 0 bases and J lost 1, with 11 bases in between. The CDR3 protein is CASSLGGQASYEQYL. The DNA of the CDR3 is TGCGCCAGCAGCTTGGGCGGTCAGGCTTCCTACGAGCAGTACTTA.

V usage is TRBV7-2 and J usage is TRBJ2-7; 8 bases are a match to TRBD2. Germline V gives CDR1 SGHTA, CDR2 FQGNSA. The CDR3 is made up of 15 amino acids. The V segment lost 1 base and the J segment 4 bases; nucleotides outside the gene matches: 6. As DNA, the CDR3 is TGTGCCAGCAGCTTAGGCGGGGGGTTAAGGTACGAGCAGTACTTC. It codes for CASSLGGGLRYEQYF. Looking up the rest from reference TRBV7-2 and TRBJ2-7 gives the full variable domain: GAGVSQSPSNKVTEKGKDVELRCDPISGHTALYWYRQSLGQGLEFLIYFQGNSAPDKSGLPSDRFSAERTGGSVSTLTIQRTQQEDSAVYLCASSLGGGLRYEQYFGPGTRLTVT.

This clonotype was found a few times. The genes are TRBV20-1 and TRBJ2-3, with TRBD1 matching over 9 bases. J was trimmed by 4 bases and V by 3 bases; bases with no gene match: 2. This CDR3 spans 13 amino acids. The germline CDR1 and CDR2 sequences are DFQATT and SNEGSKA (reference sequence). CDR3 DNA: TGCAGTGCTAGCCGACAGGGGGCAGATACGCAGTATTTT. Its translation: CSASRQGADTQYF.

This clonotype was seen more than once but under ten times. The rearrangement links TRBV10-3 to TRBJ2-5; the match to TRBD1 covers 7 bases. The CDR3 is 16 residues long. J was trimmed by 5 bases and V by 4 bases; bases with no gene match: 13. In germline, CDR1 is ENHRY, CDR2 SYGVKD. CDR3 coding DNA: TGTGCCATCAGTGCAGGGGGAGCTAGCCAGAAGGAGACCCAGTACTTC. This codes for CAISAGGASQKETQYF.

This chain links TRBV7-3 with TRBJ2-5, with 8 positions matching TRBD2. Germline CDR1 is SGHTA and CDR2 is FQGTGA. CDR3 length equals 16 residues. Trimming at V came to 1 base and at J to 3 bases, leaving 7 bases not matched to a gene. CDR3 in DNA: TGTGCCAGCAGCTTAAGTTTGGGAGCGGGGGAAGAGACCCAGTACTTC. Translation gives CASSLSLGAGEETQYF.

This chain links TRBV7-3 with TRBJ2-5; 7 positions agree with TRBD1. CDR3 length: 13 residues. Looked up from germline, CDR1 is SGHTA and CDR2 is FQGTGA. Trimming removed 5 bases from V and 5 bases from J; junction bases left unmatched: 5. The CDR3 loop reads CASSRGQRETQYF. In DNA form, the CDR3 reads TGTGCCAGCAGCAGGGGGCAGAGGGAGACCCAGTACTTC.